A selection of T cell receptor beta chains follows, all from one sample in a study of Ad26.COV2.S vaccination and SARS-CoV-2 variants. TCRdb keeps only in-frame clones here, not all; method: immunoSEQ multiplex PCR. The repertoire holds approximately 500,000 clones, with around 90% as singletons. The sequencing used peripheral blood, collected in a trial of Ad26.COV2.S vaccine versus placebo. The receptors derive from a person aged 18-60 years who received the Ad26.COV2.S COVID-19 vaccine or a placebo. The CDR3 runs from the conserved cysteine through the conserved F or W. D genes are given only for firm matches. Clone sizes are given selectively: once, few, many, or a class where the clone is expanded.

clone_size d_call j_call v_call cdr3_nt cdr3_aa
once TRBD2 TRBJ2-7 TRBV14 TGTGCCAGCAGCCATATGGCGGGAGGTTACGAGCAGTACTTC CASSHMAGGYEQYF
- TRBD1 TRBJ2-2 TRBV5-5 TGTGCCAGCAGCTTGTTTGTAGACAGGGCGAACACCGGGGAGCTGTTTTTT CASSLFVDRANTGELFF
- - TRBJ2-3 TRBV7-3 TGTGCCAGCAGCTTAAGTTTTAGGGGGGGTACGCAGTATTTT CASSLSFRGGTQYF
- - TRBJ2-3 TRBV19 TGTGCCAGTAGTATTGGCCTTGCAGATACGCAGTATTTT CASSIGLADTQYF
once - TRBJ2-3 TRBV6-1 TGTGCCAGCAGTGAAGCGGGGCGAACTAGCACAGATACGCAGTATTTT CASSEAGRTSTDTQYF
once - TRBJ2-7 TRBV7-8 TGTGCCAGCAGCCGCCCTTCAACCGGGACAATAACCTACGAGCAGTACTTC CASSRPSTGTITYEQYF
once TRBD2 TRBJ2-7 TRBV11-2 TGTGCCAGCAGCCCGCTCAACGGGCCATTGCTAGCGGACGAGCAGTACTTC CASSPLNGPLLADEQYF
- TRBD1 TRBJ1-2 TRBV2 TGTGCCAGCAGGGAAAGGGGACAGGCGGATGGCTACACCTTC CASRERGQADGYTF
- TRBD2 TRBJ2-4 TRBV29-1 TGCAGCGTTGGTGTCCTAGCGGGAGAGGGCATTCAGTACTTC CSVGVLAGEGIQYF
- - TRBJ2-3 TRBV29-1 TGCAGCGTTGCATTGGGAGATACGCAGTATTTT CSVALGDTQYF
- TRBD2 TRBJ2-5 TRBV5-4 TGTGCCAGCAGCCCTAGCGGGAGGGCCGGGGAGACCCAGTACTTC CASSPSGRAGETQYF
- TRBD2 TRBJ2-1 TRBV5-8 TGTGCCAGCAGCATAACCGGGACTAGCGGGAGAGCCTATGAGCAGTTCTTC CASSITGTSGRAYEQFF
- - TRBJ1-4 TRBV19 TGTGCCAGTAGTATAAGACGGACTGATCTTGAAAAACTGTTTTTT CASSIRRTDLEKLFF
few - TRBJ2-7 TRBV3-1/TRBV3-2 TGTGCCAGCAGTCAGAGGACGGTCACCTACGAGCAGTACTTC CASSQRTVTYEQYF
- - TRBJ1-4 TRBV6-1 TGTGCCAGCAGTGAAGAGGCAGCCCCCTATAATGAAAAACTGTTTTTT CASSEEAAPYNEKLFF
- TRBD2 TRBJ2-5 TRBV6-5 TGTGCCAGCAGGCAAGGACTAGCGAGGGAGACCCAGTACTTC CASRQGLARETQYF
- - TRBJ2-2 TRBV10-3 TGTGCCATCAGTGGGGCAGGGGCGCCGAACACCGGGGAGCTGTTTTTT CAISGAGAPNTGELFF
- - TRBJ2-1 TRBV29-1 TGCAGCGCCGCCGGGACCCTGCGGGGTGATGAGCAGTTCTTC CSAAGTLRGDEQFF
- - TRBJ2-5 TRBV7-9 TGTGCCAGCAGCTCCCGGGACGGTCTCTTGGAGACCCAGTACTTC CASSSRDGLLETQYF
- TRBD2 TRBJ2-1 TRBV2 TGTGCCAGCAGGACCCGACTTCAAACTAGCGGCCTTAACAATGAGCAGTTCTTC CASRTRLQTSGLNNEQFF
- - TRBJ2-3 TRBV19 TGTGCCAGTAGTATAGCGACCACAGATACGCAGTATTTT CASSIATTDTQYF
- TRBD2 TRBJ2-7 TRBV28 TGTGCCAGCAGTTCGACTAGCGGGAGTATGTACGAGCAGTACTTC CASSSTSGSMYEQYF
- - TRBJ1-6 TRBV2 TGTGCCAGCAGTCTGGACGGGGATTCACCCCTCCACTTT CASSLDGDSPLHF
- - TRBJ1-2 TRBV29-1 TGCAGCGCTACTACAACCGCGACAGGTATTGATGGCTACACCTTC CSATTTATGIDGYTF